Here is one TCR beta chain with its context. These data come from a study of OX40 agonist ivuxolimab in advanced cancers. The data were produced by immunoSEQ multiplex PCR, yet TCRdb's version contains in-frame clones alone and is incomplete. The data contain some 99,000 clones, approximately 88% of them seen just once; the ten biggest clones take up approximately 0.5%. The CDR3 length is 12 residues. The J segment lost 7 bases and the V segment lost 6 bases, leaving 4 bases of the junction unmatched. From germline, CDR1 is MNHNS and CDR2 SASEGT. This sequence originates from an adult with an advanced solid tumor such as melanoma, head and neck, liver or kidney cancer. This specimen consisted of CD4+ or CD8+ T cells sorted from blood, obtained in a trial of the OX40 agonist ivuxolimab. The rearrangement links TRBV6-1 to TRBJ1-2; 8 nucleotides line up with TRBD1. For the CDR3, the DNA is TGTGCCAGCAGCGACAGGGGAAGTGGCTACACCTTC. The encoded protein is CASSDRGSGYTF.